This is a list of T cell receptor beta chains from one sample in a study of blood T cell repertoires in COVID-19. The repertoire was sequenced with immunoSEQ multiplex PCR; TCRdb's copy has only in-frame clones and lacks some. The table lists about 390,000 clones, roughly 89% of them singletons. The sequenced sample was PBMCs or T cells enriched from blood (not recorded which). The receptor set was obtained from a woman aged 50 to 60 who had recovered from COVID-19. The CDR3 runs from the conserved cysteine through the conserved F or W. A D gene is named only where the DNA matches it firmly. Size tells how often a clone was seen (once, few, many) or the class of an expanded clone, and some rows leave it out.

D: TRBD1; J: TRBJ1-5; size: .; V: TRBV19; DNA: TGTGCCAGTAGTATAGGGGACAGGGTTTTAGGGCCCCAGCATTTT; CDR3: CASSIGDRVLGPQHF
D: TRBD1; J: TRBJ1-2; size: few; V: TRBV11-1; DNA: TGTGCCAGCAGCTTACCCGGGACAGCCGGTGGCTACACCTTC; CDR3: CASSLPGTAGGYTF
D: .; J: TRBJ2-4; size: .; V: TRBV27; DNA: TGTGCCAGCAGTACGGACAGACTAGCCAAAAACATTCAGTACTTC; CDR3: CASSTDRLAKNIQYF
D: TRBD1; J: TRBJ2-5; size: .; V: TRBV24-1; DNA: TGTGCCACCAGTGACCCCGGGACAGGGGGAGAGACCCAGTACTTC; CDR3: CATSDPGTGGETQYF
D: TRBD2; J: TRBJ2-7; size: .; V: TRBV5-5; DNA: TGTGCCAGCAGCCAGGGACTAGCAACCTACGAGCAGTACTTC; CDR3: CASSQGLATYEQYF
D: .; J: TRBJ2-7; size: .; V: TRBV7-9; DNA: TGTGCCAGCAGCTTAGATGTGAGTAACTACGAGCAGTACTTC; CDR3: CASSLDVSNYEQYF
D: TRBD1; J: TRBJ1-2; size: .; V: TRBV11-1; DNA: TGTGCCAGCAGCCGGACGGGACAGGGGAACGGCTACACCTTC; CDR3: CASSRTGQGNGYTF
D: .; J: TRBJ1-1; size: .; V: TRBV3-1/TRBV3-2; DNA: TGTGCCAGCAGCCAGACAGCAACTTTGAACACTGAAGCTTTCTTT; CDR3: CASSQTATLNTEAFF
D: .; J: TRBJ1-5; size: .; V: TRBV19; DNA: TGTGCCAGTAGTATAGAACAGGTAAATCAGCCCCAGCATTTT; CDR3: CASSIEQVNQPQHF
D: TRBD2; J: TRBJ2-1; size: .; V: TRBV29-1; DNA: TGCACGGGGGGTCGCTCCTACAATGAGCAGTTCTTC; CDR3: CTGGRSYNEQFF
D: .; J: TRBJ1-2; size: once; V: TRBV5-8; DNA: TGTGCCAGCAGCTTACGGACATCGACTAACTATGGCTACACCTTC; CDR3: CASSLRTSTNYGYTF
D: .; J: TRBJ1-5; size: few; V: TRBV27; DNA: TGTGCCAGCAGTTACAACACAGCTCAGCCCCAGCATTTT; CDR3: CASSYNTAQPQHF
D: .; J: TRBJ2-5; size: .; V: TRBV5-1; DNA: TGCGCCAGCAGCTTGGAGTCCCTGCGGGGGACCCAGTACTTC; CDR3: CASSLESLRGTQYF